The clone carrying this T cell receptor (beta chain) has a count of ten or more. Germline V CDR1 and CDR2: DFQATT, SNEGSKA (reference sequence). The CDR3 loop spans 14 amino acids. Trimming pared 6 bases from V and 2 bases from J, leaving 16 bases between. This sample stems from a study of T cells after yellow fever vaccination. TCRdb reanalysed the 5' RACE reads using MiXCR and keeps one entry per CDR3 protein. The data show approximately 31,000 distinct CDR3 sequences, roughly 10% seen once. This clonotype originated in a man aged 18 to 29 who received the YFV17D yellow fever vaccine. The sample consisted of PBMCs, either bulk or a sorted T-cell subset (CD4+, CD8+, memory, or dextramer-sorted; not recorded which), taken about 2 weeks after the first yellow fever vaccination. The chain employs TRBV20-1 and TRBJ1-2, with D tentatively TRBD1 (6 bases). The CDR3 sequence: CSARRGLTNYGYTF. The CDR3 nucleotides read TGCAGTGCCCGACGGGGGCTCACCAACTATGGCTACACCTTC.